This T cell receptor (beta chain) is drawn from a study of OX40 agonist ivuxolimab in advanced cancers. About the study: Ivuxolimab, which patients received intravenously every 2 weeks, was dosed at 0.01 to 10 mg/kg.

Using immunoSEQ multiplex PCR, the repertoire was profiled, and TCRdb retains in-frame clones only, with some absent. The repertoire holds under 80,000 clones, with around nine tenths as singletons. Study-level findings and limits: More expanded clones were seen, on average, in CD8+ T cells than in CD4+. Antigen specificity remained undetermined for the expanded peripheral T cells.

CDR1 is SGHAT and CDR2 is FQNNGV in the germline V gene. The CDR3 runs to 15 residues. Trimming left V 2 bases short and J 2 bases short, with 13 bases between. Comments on this clone: Its target is not known.

The chain is built from TRBV11-2 and TRBJ2-7; D might be TRBD1 (5 bases). The receptor comes from an adult with an advanced solid tumor such as melanoma, head and neck, liver or kidney cancer. The material was CD4+ or CD8+ T cells sorted from blood, obtained in a trial of the OX40 agonist ivuxolimab. CDR3 sequence (DNA): TGTGCCAGCAGCTTAAATGACAGCCCGCCCTACGAGCAGTACTTC. The encoded protein is CASSLNDSPPYEQYF.